What follows are 18 T cell receptor beta chains derived from one specimen sequenced in a study of cytomegalovirus exposure and HLA in healthy donors. 60 Vbeta and 13 Jbeta primers were used in PCR. Here immunoSEQ multiplex PCR was the method, and the copy in TCRdb shows in-frame clones only, minus some. Found here are over 85,000 clones, approximately 82% of them singletons; the top ten hold more than 3%. Sample: PBMCs. The receptor source for this set is a female donor in good health and CMV-seropositive.

This chain uses TRBV11-2 with TRBJ2-3; D remains ambiguous. Trimming removed 5 bases at V and 1 base at J, with 7 bases between. This CDR3 has 13 amino acids. The germline CDR1 and CDR2 sequences are SGHAT and FQNNGV. CDR3 nucleotides: TGTGCCAGCAGCCGCGTCGGCACAGATACGCAGTATTTT. Its protein is CASSRVGTDTQYF.

V usage is TRBV5-6 and J usage is TRBJ1-1; no firm D call. The V gene's germline CDR1 is SGHDT and CDR2 YYEEEE. Trimming stripped 7 bases from V and 3 bases from J, with 19 bases between. The CDR3 is 15 amino acids. CDR3: CASGGSGFVDTEAFF. In nucleotides, the CDR3 is TGTGCCAGCGGAGGGTCGGGGTTTGTGGACACTGAAGCTTTCTTT.

As concerns this clone: One junction end does not reproduce the germline sequence, and a read error may be involved. This chain connects TRBV28 to TRBJ1-2; no definite D call. CDR1 is MDHEN and CDR2 is SYDVKM in the germline V gene. The length of the CDR3 is 13 residues. The CDR3 nucleotides read TGTGCCAGCACTACCGGGGTCAACTATGGCTACCCCTTC. It codes for CASTTGVNYGYPF.

V is TRBV29-1 and J is TRBJ2-1; D perhaps matches TRBD2 (7 bases). The V gene lost 3 bases and the J gene lost 5 bases, with 17 bases spanning the gap. Germline CDR1 SQVTM, CDR2 ANQGSEA. The CDR3 consists of 15 residues. CDR3: CSVDRRGRSHNEQFF. The CDR3, as DNA: TGCAGCGTTGACAGGCGGGGGCGGTCCCACAATGAGCAGTTCTTC.

This chain uses TRBV6-6 with TRBJ2-4; possibly TRBD2 for D (5 bases). This CDR3 is 13 amino acids long. CDR1 MNHNY and CDR2 SVGAGI come from the germline V gene (reference sequence). Trimming removed 11 bases at V and 0 bases at J, with 11 bases between. The CDR3 protein is CAAGGLAKNIQYF. CDR3 coding DNA: TGTGCCGCTGGCGGGTTAGCCAAAAACATTCAGTACTTC.

This sequence joins TRBV19 and TRBJ2-7, with D perhaps matching TRBD1 (5 bases). Germline V gene lookup returns CDR1 LNHDA and CDR2 SQIVND (reference sequence). The V gene lost 3 bases and the J gene lost 3 bases, with 15 bases spanning the gap. The CDR3 is 15 amino acids. In DNA, the CDR3 is TGTGCCAGTAGTATCGGCCCAGGGCCATACTACGAGCAGTACTTC. Amino acid sequence: CASSIGPGPYYEQYF.

This chain joins TRBV10-3 and TRBJ2-2, with a tentative D call TRBD1 (5 bases). Trimming took 4 bases from V and 1 from J, leaving 10 bases between them. Germline CDR1 is ENHRY and CDR2 is SYGVKD. This CDR3 contains 15 residues. CDR3 residues: CAISVGQENTGELFF. As DNA, the CDR3 is TGTGCCATCAGTGTGGGGCAGGAGAACACCGGGGAGCTGTTTTTT.

V gene TRBV30 combines with J gene TRBJ2-7, with D perhaps TRBD2 (6 bases). Germline V gene data show CDR1 as GTSNPN and CDR2 as SVGIG (reference sequence). V lost 4 bases and J lost 1, with 14 bases in between. The CDR3 covers 14 residues. The DNA of the CDR3 is TGTGCCTGGACGGCGCTAGCGAATTCCTACGAGCAGTACTTC. Protein sequence: CAWTALANSYEQYF.

The chain joins TRBV7-6 to TRBJ2-1; 7 nucleotides match TRBD2. The V gene end was trimmed by 0 bases and the J gene end by 0 bases; junction bases not matched to a gene: 8. Germline CDR1 reads SGHVS; CDR2 reads FNYEAQ. The CDR3 has 18 residues. The CDR3 DNA sequence: TGTGCCAGCAGCTTAGCTAACCTTGGCGGGAGCTCCTACAATGAGCAGTTCTTC. Protein: CASSLANLGGSSYNEQFF.

The chain has TRBV15 and TRBJ2-5; TRBD2 agrees at 7 bases. After removal of 0 bases from V and 2 bases from J, the junction contained 3 bases not matched to a gene. CDR1 and CDR2 (germline): LNHNV, YYDKDF (reference sequence). The CDR3 is 15 residues long. The CDR3 reads CATSRESGDQETQYF. The CDR3 bases are TGTGCCACCAGCAGAGAAAGCGGGGATCAAGAGACCCAGTACTTC.

Here the CDR3 DNA reads TGTGCCAGCAGTTACCCGGGGGGGCGGGCAGATACGCAGTATTTT. Amino acids: CASSYPGGRADTQYF. The chain employs TRBV6-5 and TRBJ2-3; 8 bases align to TRBD2. Germline CDR1 is MNHEY and CDR2 is SVGAGI. The CDR3 contains 15 residues. With 2 bases clipped from V and 4 bases from J, the junction kept 5 bases outside the gene matches.

The V and J genes are TRBV19 and TRBJ1-1; 7 bases align to TRBD1. Trimming took 6 bases from V and 3 from J; bases not matched to a gene: 4. CDR1 and CDR2 from the germline V gene are LNHDA and SQIVND (reference sequence). There are 13 residues in the CDR3. CDR3: CASSFQGDTEAFF. CDR3 in DNA: TGTGCCAGTAGCTTTCAGGGGGACACTGAAGCTTTCTTT.

The table lists this clone with a few counts. This rearrangement joins TRBV6-1 to TRBJ1-5; 7 bases line up with TRBD1. V trimming: 4 bases; J trimming: 4 bases; junction bases outside the gene matches: 4. Germline CDR1 is MNHNS and CDR2 is SASEGT. The length of the CDR3 is 14 residues. The CDR3 spells CASSVGGWNQPQHF. The CDR3 DNA is TGTGCCAGCAGTGTAGGGGGCTGGAATCAGCCCCAGCATTTT.

This chain links TRBV7-6 with TRBJ2-3, with 10 bases identical to TRBD2. Germline V gene sequence: CDR1 SGHVS, CDR2 FNYEAQ. The CDR3 is made up of 16 amino acids. Trimming at V came to 2 bases and at J to 0 bases, leaving 2 bases not matched to a gene. The CDR3 region has the DNA TGTGCCAGCAGCTTATTAGCGGGGGGAAGCACAGATACGCAGTATTTT. Amino acid sequence: CASSLLAGGSTDTQYF.

CDR3 in DNA: TGTGCCAGCAGCTGGGGGACAGGGGCCGCGAACTATGGCTACACCTTC. Translating it yields CASSWGTGAANYGYTF. The chain carries TRBV5-6 and TRBJ1-2; 10 bases agree with TRBD1. CDR3 length: 16 residues. Germline CDR1 is SGHDT and CDR2 is YYEEEE. V trimming: 3 bases; J trimming: 2 bases; junction bases outside the gene matches: 7.

The rearrangement joins TRBV27 to TRBJ1-2; no clear D gene. The germline V gene has CDR1 MNHEY and CDR2 SMNVEV (reference sequence). CDR3 length equals 12 residues. V was shortened by 6 bases and J by 8 bases, with 13 bases between the two germline ends. The CDR3 sequence is CASRHPTVGYTF. The DNA for the CDR3 is TGTGCCAGCAGACACCCAACAGTAGGCTACACCTTC.

This rearrangement joins TRBV28 to TRBJ2-3; D ambiguous. The ends were cut back, 7 bases at V and 7 bases at J, with 15 bases in the middle. The CDR3 loop spans 13 amino acids. Germline loops: CDR1 MDHEN, CDR2 SYDVKM. The CDR3 nucleotides are TGTGCCAGCACCCTCCGCGTGGTTAATACGCAGTATTTT. Translation: CASTLRVVNTQYF.

V gene TRBV15 combines with J gene TRBJ2-7, with TRBD1 as a possible D gene (5 bases). The V gene's germline CDR1 is LNHNV and CDR2 YYDKDF (reference sequence). The CDR3 is 13 residues long. V lost 1 base and J 4 bases, leaving 8 bases between the germline ends. The DNA of the CDR3 is TGTGCCACCAGCAGAGCGAACAGGTACGAGCAGTACTTC. As protein: CATSRANRYEQYF.